Below are 27 T cell receptor beta chains sequenced from a single sample in a study of Ad26.COV2.S vaccination and SARS-CoV-2 variants. Specified treatment: roughly 20 received Ad26.COV2.S at low or high dose, single or two shots; several received placebo; per-sample allocation not given. Sampling was performed 63 days after the first vaccine or placebo injection. Repertoires were generated with immunoSEQ multiplex PCR, while TCRdb's copy carries only in-frame clones and drops some. This table holds about 350,000 clones, approximately 85% found once. The source material was peripheral blood, sampled in a trial of Ad26.COV2.S vaccine versus placebo. These receptors all come from a person between 18 and 59 years old who received the Ad26.COV2.S COVID-19 vaccine or a placebo.

This clone has more than one count but fewer than ten. The V and J genes are TRBV7-8 and TRBJ2-2; D might be TRBD2 (5 bases). The CDR3 length is 13 residues. Germline-derived CDR1 and CDR2 are SGHVS and FQNEAQ. The V gene lost 5 bases and the J gene lost 5 bases, with 9 bases spanning the gap. CDR3 coding DNA: TGTGCCAGCAGCACGAGGGAAACCGGGGAGCTGTTTTTT. It yields the protein CASSTRETGELFF.

The chain carries TRBV30 and TRBJ1-1; D is perhaps TRBD1 (5 bases). Per germline, CDR1 GTSNPN and CDR2 SVGIG (reference sequence). CDR3 length equals 12 residues. Trimming shortened V by 1 base and J by 5 bases, and 8 bases separated the two germline ends. CDR3 loop: CAWSGWGTEAFF. The CDR3 DNA sequence: TGTGCCTGGAGTGGGTGGGGGACTGAAGCTTTCTTT.

The chain uses TRBV28 and TRBJ2-7; D is perhaps TRBD1 (6 bases). The germline V and J ends were trimmed by 5 bases and 0 bases, with 20 bases remaining between them. Germline CDR1 reads MDHEN; CDR2 reads SYDVKM. The CDR3 spans 17 residues. This chain's CDR3 is CASSPPRQGPFSYEQYF. The CDR3 bases are TGTGCCAGCAGTCCCCCGCGGCAGGGGCCATTCTCCTACGAGCAGTACTTC. Full variable domain (remainder filled in from reference TRBV28 and TRBJ2-7): DVKVTQSSRYLVKRTGEKVFLECVQDMDHENMFWYRQDPGLGLRLIYFSYDVKMKEKGDIPEGYSVSREKKERFSLILESASTNQTSMYLCASSPPRQGPFSYEQYFGPGTRLTVT.

The chain's CDR3 is CASSFTLVAGHNEQFF. Written as DNA, the CDR3 is TGCGCCAGCAGCTTCACCCTTGTAGCGGGGCACAATGAGCAGTTCTTC. The genes are TRBV5-1 and TRBJ2-1; 8 bases are shared with TRBD2. Germline V gene data show CDR1 as SGHRS and CDR2 as YFSETQ. The CDR3 contains 16 residues. The ends lost 2 bases at V and 5 bases at J; junction bases unmatched: 9.

A word on this clone: This CDR3 is also generated by other DNA sequences in the sample. The chain uses TRBV6-2 or TRBV6-3 and TRBJ2-5, with TRBD2 as a possible D gene (6 bases). The germline CDR1 and CDR2 sequences are MNHEY and SVGEGT. There are 14 residues in the CDR3. V lost 2 bases and J 4 bases, leaving 11 bases between the germline ends. The DNA for the CDR3 is TGTGCCAGCAGTTACGGAGGGGCGGCAGAGACCCAGTACTTC. Residues: CASSYGGAAETQYF.

This clone was detected only once. This chain uses TRBV28 with TRBJ2-3; D is undetermined. V lost 5 bases and J 4 bases, leaving 13 bases between the germline ends. CDR3 length: 14 residues. Germline V gene data show CDR1 as MDHEN and CDR2 as SYDVKM. The CDR3 nucleotides read TGTGCCAGCAGTCCCTGGGATGATTCAGATACGCAGTATTTT. Protein: CASSPWDDSDTQYF.

The chain couples TRBV11-2 to TRBJ2-7; 10 bases match TRBD1. The V segment lost 5 bases and the J segment 0 bases; nucleotides outside the gene matches: 10. The CDR3 sequence is 17 residues long. Germline assignment: CDR1 SGHAT and CDR2 FQNNGV. CDR3: CASSPRQGATSSYEQYF. CDR3 bases: TGTGCCAGCAGCCCACGACAGGGGGCTACCTCCTCCTACGAGCAGTACTTC.

The chain combines TRBV7-8 with TRBJ1-1, with D uncertain. From germline, CDR1 is SGHVS and CDR2 FQNEAQ. The V end lost 5 bases, the J end lost 4 bases, and 14 bases lay between the germline ends. This CDR3 is built from 14 residues. The CDR3 nucleotides read TGTGCCAGCAGCGGGCCGGGGTTTGGCACTGAAGCTTTCTTT. Encoded protein: CASSGPGFGTEAFF.

The gene calls are TRBV15 and TRBJ2-3, with D tentatively TRBD1 or TRBD2 (6 bases each). V dropped 3 bases and J dropped 2 bases, with 15 bases sitting between them. Germline V gives CDR1 LNHNV, CDR2 YYDKDF (reference sequence). The CDR3 contains 16 residues. CDR3 nucleotides: TGTGCCACCAGCAGCCCCGGGGGCCAATACACAGATACGCAGTATTTT. Its protein is CATSSPGGQYTDTQYF.

This clone was observed at least ten times. The V and J genes are TRBV7-8 and TRBJ2-7; D may be TRBD2 (5 bases). Germline V gene sequence: CDR1 SGHVS, CDR2 FQNEAQ. This CDR3 contains 17 residues. The V gene lost 1 base and the J gene lost 3 bases, with 19 bases spanning the gap. CDR3 sequence reads: CASSLGASGYTFYEQYF. For the CDR3, the DNA is TGTGCCAGCAGCTTAGGCGCTTCGGGATACACCTTCTACGAGCAGTACTTC.

The CDR3 coding sequence is TGCAGTGCTAGTCCTTCAGGGAAAGAGACCCAGTACTTC. The encoded protein is CSASPSGKETQYF. The chain couples TRBV20-1 to TRBJ2-5; D is possibly TRBD1 (5 bases). V lost 3 bases and J lost 3, with 11 bases in between. Looked up from germline, CDR1 is DFQATT and CDR2 is SNEGSKA (reference sequence). This CDR3 spans 13 amino acids.

The V call is TRBV3-1 (or the pseudogene TRBV3-2), the J call TRBJ1-4; D perhaps matches TRBD1 (6 bases). V was pared by 0 bases and J by 0 bases, with 23 bases between. Germline CDR1 is LGHDT and CDR2 is YNNKEL (reference sequence). This CDR3 is built from 21 residues. CDR3 region: CASSQDFKGQIKTSTNEKLFF. DNA of the CDR3: TGTGCCAGCAGCCAAGATTTTAAGGGACAAATTAAAACGTCAACTAATGAAAAACTGTTTTTT.

The gene calls are TRBV7-2 and TRBJ1-5; no clear D. V lost 11 bases and J lost 0, with 14 bases in between. CDR1 SGHTA and CDR2 FQGNSA come from the germline V gene. The CDR3 is 14 residues long. CDR3: CASSLEHSNQPQHF. Here the CDR3 DNA reads TGTGCCTCGTCCCTCGAACATAGCAATCAGCCCCAGCATTTT.

The chain uses TRBV5-6 and TRBJ2-7; D perhaps matches TRBD2 (6 bases). The ends were cut back, 4 bases at V and 2 bases at J, with 13 bases in the middle. The length of the CDR3 is 14 residues. Germline CDR1 reads SGHDT; CDR2 reads YYEEEE. The CDR3 DNA reads TGTGCCAGCAGCCCGGGACTGGGGACCTACGAGCAGTACTTC. Protein product: CASSPGLGTYEQYF. Full variable domain (rest looked up from reference TRBV5-6 and TRBJ2-7): DAGVTQSPTHLIKTRGQQVTLRCSPKSGHDTVSWYQQALGQGPQFIFQYYEEEERQRGNFPDRFSGHQFPNYSSELNVNALLLGDSALYLCASSPGLGTYEQYFGPGTRLTVT.

This chain connects TRBV2 to TRBJ2-7; no reliable D call. Trimming stripped 7 bases from V and 1 base from J, with 17 bases between. CDR1 and CDR2 (germline): SNHLY, FYNNEI. The CDR3 has 15 amino acids. CDR3 sequence: CASIPGLLGSYEQYF. The DNA for the CDR3 is TGTGCCAGCATCCCGGGTCTCCTTGGGTCCTACGAGCAGTACTTC.

The chain uses TRBV10-2 and TRBJ2-2; no clear D gene. CDR1 is WSHSY and CDR2 is SAAADI in the germline V gene. The CDR3 runs 15 residues. V was shortened by 2 bases and J by 0 bases, with 7 bases between the two germline ends. The CDR3 loop is CASSETDANTGELFF. CDR3 coding DNA: TGCGCCAGCAGTGAGACAGACGCGAACACCGGGGAGCTGTTTTTT.

The V and J genes are TRBV10-3 and TRBJ2-1, with 7 bases lining up with TRBD2. With 7 bases clipped from V and 12 bases from J, the junction kept 18 bases outside the gene matches. The germline gives CDR1 ENHRY, CDR2 SYGVKD. The CDR3 is made up of 15 amino acids. Written as DNA, the CDR3 is TGTGCCATCATGCGCAGCGGGGAGGGCCTTCTGGGGCAGTTCTTC. This gives the protein CAIMRSGEGLLGQFF.

The sample holds one count of this clone. This chain links TRBV27 with TRBJ2-7; TRBD1 matches at 11 bases. The CDR3 is 15 amino acids. From germline, CDR1 is MNHEY and CDR2 SMNVEV (reference sequence). V shed 7 bases and J 4 bases; nucleotides not matched to a gene: 9. The CDR3 DNA is TGTGCCAGCACCCCGGTAGGGACAGGGGGTTACGAGCAGTACTTC. Amino acid sequence: CASTPVGTGGYEQYF.

This clone occurred once. J is TRBJ2-2 and V is TRBV30; tentative D call: TRBD2 (7 bases). Germline V gives CDR1 GTSNPN, CDR2 SVGIG (reference sequence). The V and J ends lost 5 bases and 7 bases respectively, with 26 bases between them. This CDR3 region has 17 residues. The CDR3 DNA follows: TGTGCCTGGGAGGGGGGGTCGGACGGTCCCTCTGACGGGGAGCTGTTTTTT. Protein sequence: CAWEGGSDGPSDGELFF.

V usage is TRBV29-1 and J usage is TRBJ2-7, with TRBD2 matching 10 bases. The germline CDR1 and CDR2 sequences are SQVTM and ANQGSEA. CDR3 length: 12 amino acids. The trim removed 6 bases at V and 3 bases at J, leaving 2 bases unmatched. The CDR3: CSVTSGIYEQYF. The CDR3 nucleotides are TGCAGCGTCACTAGCGGGATCTACGAGCAGTACTTC.

This clone was counted between two and nine times. The genes are TRBV6-5 and TRBJ1-1; TRBD1 agrees at 8 bases. The germline V gene encodes CDR1 MNHEY and CDR2 SVGAGI. This CDR3 spans 13 amino acids. Germline trimming cut 6 bases from V and 7 bases from J; bases unmatched to any gene: 7. CDR3 sequence reads: CASSDRGGDEAFF. CDR3 nucleotides: TGTGCCAGCAGCGACAGGGGAGGTGATGAAGCTTTCTTT.

This CDR3 is CASSPQLAGGRGRNEQFF. The CDR3 coding sequence is TGTGCCAGCAGTCCCCAACTAGCGGGAGGGAGAGGGCGCAATGAGCAGTTCTTC. The rearrangement uses TRBV28 and TRBJ2-1; 13 positions match TRBD2. Per germline, CDR1 MDHEN and CDR2 SYDVKM. The CDR3 has 18 amino acids. V lost 5 bases, J lost 6 bases, and 13 bases stayed unmatched.

The J gene is TRBJ2-1, the V gene TRBV6-5; 9 nucleotides align to TRBD1. The CDR3 contains 15 residues. The V and J ends lost 2 bases and 9 bases, in that order; junction bases with no gene match: 8. Germline values: CDR1 MNHEY, CDR2 SVGAGI. The CDR3 is CASSYHPTGGFEQFF. The CDR3 bases are TGTGCCAGCAGTTACCACCCGACAGGGGGGTTTGAGCAGTTCTTC.

This chain joins TRBV18 and TRBJ2-3, with TRBD2 identical over 10 bases. V dropped 3 bases and J dropped 2; count of bases not matched to a gene: 2. This CDR3 spans 15 amino acids. Germline CDR1 reads KGHSH; CDR2 reads LQKENI. The CDR3 DNA sequence: TGTGCCAGCTCACCGGGACTAGCGTACACAGATACGCAGTATTTT. Translated: CASSPGLAYTDTQYF.

The gene calls are TRBV7-9 and TRBJ2-3; tentatively, D is TRBD2 (6 bases). Trimming pared 2 bases from V and 2 bases from J, leaving 14 bases between. The CDR3 has 16 residues. Germline loops: CDR1 SEHNR, CDR2 FQNEAQ (reference sequence). For the CDR3, the DNA is TGTGCCAGCAGCTTAACGGCGGGGCTACCCACAGATACGCAGTATTTT. Encoded protein: CASSLTAGLPTDTQYF.

The chain links TRBV21-1 to TRBJ2-1. TRBV21-1 is shown as a pseudogene. The CDR3 has 16 residues. As DNA, the CDR3 is TGTGCCAGCAGCGACCCCGTCCTGGGAAGGGACAATGAGCAGTTCTTC. This encodes CASSDPVLGRDNEQFF.

The rearrangement joins TRBV28 to TRBJ2-7; D is undetermined. V lost 5 bases and J 6 bases, leaving 11 bases between the germline ends. The CDR3 has 12 residues. Germline-derived CDR1 and CDR2 are MDHEN and SYDVKM. The CDR3 region has the DNA TGTGCCAGCAGTAGAACCCCCTTCGAGCAGTACTTC. Protein product: CASSRTPFEQYF.